The sequence of this T cell receptor (beta chain) was determined in a study of blood T cell repertoires in COVID-19. Study-wide context: The study drew acute and convalescent COVID-19 samples from the United States, Italy and Spain. PBMCs, B-cell-depleted T cells, or T cells were the source of the cDNA or gDNA that made up the material.

As handled by the study authors: Reference gene primers were amplified, and this amplification served to estimate nucleated cell counts. Profiling relied on immunoSEQ multiplex PCR, and the TCRdb table lists in-frame clones only, not all of them. The V and J calls and clone size are taken from that table; D and trimming were inferred from the DNA. The sample has about 190,000 clones, 85% to 90% seen once. The CDR3 contains 13 residues. V lost 0 bases to trimming and J lost 6 bases, with 6 bases between them. Germline CDR1 reads LGHDT; CDR2 reads YNNKEL (reference sequence). While infection was still active, Seattle patients were enrolled and then followed longitudinally.

What was sequenced was peripheral blood. The origin of this receptor is a woman in her 70s with COVID-19, enrolled during active disease. The V gene is TRBV3-1 (or the pseudogene TRBV3-2), the J gene TRBJ1-5; no definite D call. CDR3 residues: CASSQDHVQPQHF. DNA of the CDR3: TGTGCCAGCAGCCAAGATCATGTTCAGCCCCAGCATTTT.